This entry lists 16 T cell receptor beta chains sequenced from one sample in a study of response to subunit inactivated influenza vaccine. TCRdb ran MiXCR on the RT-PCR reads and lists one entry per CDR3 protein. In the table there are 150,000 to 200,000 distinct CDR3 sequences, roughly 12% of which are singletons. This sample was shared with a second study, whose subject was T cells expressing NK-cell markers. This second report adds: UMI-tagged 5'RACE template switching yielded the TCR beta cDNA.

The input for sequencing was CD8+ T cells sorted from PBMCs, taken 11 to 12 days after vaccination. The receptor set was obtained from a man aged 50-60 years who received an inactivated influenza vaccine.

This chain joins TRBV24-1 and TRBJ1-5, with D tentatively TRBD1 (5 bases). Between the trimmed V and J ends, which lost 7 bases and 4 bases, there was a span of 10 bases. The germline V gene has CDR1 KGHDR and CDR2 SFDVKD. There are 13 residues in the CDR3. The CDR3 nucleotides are TGTGCCACCAGGAGAGGGGATAATCAGCCCCAGCATTTT. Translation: CATRRGDNQPQHF.

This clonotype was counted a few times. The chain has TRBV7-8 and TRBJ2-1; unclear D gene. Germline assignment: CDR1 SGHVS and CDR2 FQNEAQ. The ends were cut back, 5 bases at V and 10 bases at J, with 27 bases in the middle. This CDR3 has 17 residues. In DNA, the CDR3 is TGTGCCAGCAGCCCCTCTTATAGCCGGGCCGCGGCTGGGGAGCAGTTCTTC. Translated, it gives CASSPSYSRAAAGEQFF.

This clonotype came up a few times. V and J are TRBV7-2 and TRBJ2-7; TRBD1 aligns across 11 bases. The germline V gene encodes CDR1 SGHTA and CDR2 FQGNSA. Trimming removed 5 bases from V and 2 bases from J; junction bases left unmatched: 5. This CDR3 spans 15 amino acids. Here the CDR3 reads CASSVGTGGTYEQYF. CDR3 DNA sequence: TGTGCCAGCAGCGTTGGGACAGGGGGAACCTACGAGCAGTACTTC.

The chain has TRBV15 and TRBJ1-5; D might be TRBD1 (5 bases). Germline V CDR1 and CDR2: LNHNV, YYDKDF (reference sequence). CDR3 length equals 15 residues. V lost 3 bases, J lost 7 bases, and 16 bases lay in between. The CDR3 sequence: CATSRSINRGQPQHF. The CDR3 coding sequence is TGTGCCACCAGCAGGTCCATCAATCGGGGCCAGCCCCAGCATTTT. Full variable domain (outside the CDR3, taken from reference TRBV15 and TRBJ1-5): DAMVIQNPRYQVTQFGKPVTLSCSQTLNHNVMYWYQQKSSQAPKLLFHYYDKDFNNEADTPDNFQSRRPNTSFCFLDIRSPGLGDTAMYLCATSRSINRGQPQHFGDGTRLSIL.

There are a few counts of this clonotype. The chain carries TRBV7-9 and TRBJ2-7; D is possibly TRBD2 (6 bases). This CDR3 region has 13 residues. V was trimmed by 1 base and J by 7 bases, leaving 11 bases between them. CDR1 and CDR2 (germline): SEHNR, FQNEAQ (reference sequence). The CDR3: CASSLGGGVEQYF. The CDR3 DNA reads TGTGCCAGCAGCTTAGGTGGCGGGGTTGAGCAGTACTTC.

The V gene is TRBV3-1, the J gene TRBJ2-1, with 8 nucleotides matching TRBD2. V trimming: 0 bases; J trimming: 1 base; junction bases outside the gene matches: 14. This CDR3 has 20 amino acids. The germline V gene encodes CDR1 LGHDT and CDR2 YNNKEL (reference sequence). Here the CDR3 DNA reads TGTGCCAGCAGCCAAGAACGTCGGGGGGGGCTGCGTGGGTCCTACAATGAGCAGTTCTTC. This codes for CASSQERRGGLRGSYNEQFF.

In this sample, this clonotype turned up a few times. The CDR3 here is CASSGETVLDTQYF. The CDR3 DNA reads TGTGCCAGCAGTGGAGAGACAGTCCTGGATACGCAGTATTTT. The chain carries TRBV2 and TRBJ2-3; a weak D match, TRBD1 (5 bases). This CDR3 has 14 residues. V lost 4 bases, J lost 6 bases, and 14 bases lay in between. The germline V gene has CDR1 SNHLY and CDR2 FYNNEI.

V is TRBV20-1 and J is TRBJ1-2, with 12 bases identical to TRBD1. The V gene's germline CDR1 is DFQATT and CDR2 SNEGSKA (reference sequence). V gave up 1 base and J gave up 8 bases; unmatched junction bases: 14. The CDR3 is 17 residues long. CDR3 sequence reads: CSARVPRRDRGHWGYTF. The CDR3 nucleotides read TGCAGTGCTAGAGTCCCTCGTAGGGACAGGGGGCACTGGGGCTACACCTTC.

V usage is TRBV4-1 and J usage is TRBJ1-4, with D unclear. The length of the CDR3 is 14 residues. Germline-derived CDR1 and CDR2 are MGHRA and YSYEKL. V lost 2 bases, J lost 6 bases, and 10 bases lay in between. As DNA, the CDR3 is TGCGCCAGCAGCCAAACAGAGGGCGATGAAAAACTGTTTTTT. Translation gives CASSQTEGDEKLFF.

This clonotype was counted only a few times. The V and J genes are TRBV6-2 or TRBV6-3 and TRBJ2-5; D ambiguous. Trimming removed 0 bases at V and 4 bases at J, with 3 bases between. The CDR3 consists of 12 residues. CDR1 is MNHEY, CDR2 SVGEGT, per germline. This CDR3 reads CASSYSGETQYF. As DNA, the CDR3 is TGTGCCAGCAGTTACTCGGGAGAGACCCAGTACTTC.

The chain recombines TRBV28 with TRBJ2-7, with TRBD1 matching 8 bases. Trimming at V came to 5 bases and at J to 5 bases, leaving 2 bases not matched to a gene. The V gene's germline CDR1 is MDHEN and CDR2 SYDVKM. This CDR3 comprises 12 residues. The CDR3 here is CASSQTGDEQYF. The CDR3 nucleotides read TGTGCCAGCAGTCAGACAGGGGACGAGCAGTACTTC.

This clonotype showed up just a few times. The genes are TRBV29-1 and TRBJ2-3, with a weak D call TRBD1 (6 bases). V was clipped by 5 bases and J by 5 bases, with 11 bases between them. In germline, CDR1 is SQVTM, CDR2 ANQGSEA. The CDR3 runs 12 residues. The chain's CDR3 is CSVLQGEDTQYF. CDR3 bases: TGCAGCGTTTTACAGGGCGAAGATACGCAGTATTTT.

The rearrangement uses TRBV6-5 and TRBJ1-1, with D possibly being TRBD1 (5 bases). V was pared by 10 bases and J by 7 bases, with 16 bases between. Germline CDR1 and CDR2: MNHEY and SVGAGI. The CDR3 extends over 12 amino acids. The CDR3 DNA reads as TGTGCCACCCTGGGACCGGCTTTTGAAGCTTTCTTT. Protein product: CATLGPAFEAFF.

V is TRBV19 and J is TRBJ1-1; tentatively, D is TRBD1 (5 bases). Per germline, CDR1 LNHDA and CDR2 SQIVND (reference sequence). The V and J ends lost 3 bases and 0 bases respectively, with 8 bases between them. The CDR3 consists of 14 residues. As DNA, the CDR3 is TGTGCCAGTAGTATGGTGGGGCTGAACACTGAAGCTTTCTTT. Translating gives CASSMVGLNTEAFF.

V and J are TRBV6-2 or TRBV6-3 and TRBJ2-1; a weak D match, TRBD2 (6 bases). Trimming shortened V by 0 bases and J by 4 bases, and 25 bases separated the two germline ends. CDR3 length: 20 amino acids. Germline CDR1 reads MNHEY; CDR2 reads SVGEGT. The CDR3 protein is CASSYSSMELAERRYNEQFF. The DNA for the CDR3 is TGTGCCAGCAGTTACTCGAGTATGGAATTAGCGGAGCGGAGGTACAATGAGCAGTTCTTC.

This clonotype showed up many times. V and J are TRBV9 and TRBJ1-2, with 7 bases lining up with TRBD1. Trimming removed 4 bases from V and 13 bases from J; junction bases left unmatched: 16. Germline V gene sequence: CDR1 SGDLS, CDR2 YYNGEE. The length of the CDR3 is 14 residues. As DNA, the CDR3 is TGTGCCAGCAGCCCCCCTCCGGGACAGCCTACCATCACCTTC. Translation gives CASSPPPGQPTITF.